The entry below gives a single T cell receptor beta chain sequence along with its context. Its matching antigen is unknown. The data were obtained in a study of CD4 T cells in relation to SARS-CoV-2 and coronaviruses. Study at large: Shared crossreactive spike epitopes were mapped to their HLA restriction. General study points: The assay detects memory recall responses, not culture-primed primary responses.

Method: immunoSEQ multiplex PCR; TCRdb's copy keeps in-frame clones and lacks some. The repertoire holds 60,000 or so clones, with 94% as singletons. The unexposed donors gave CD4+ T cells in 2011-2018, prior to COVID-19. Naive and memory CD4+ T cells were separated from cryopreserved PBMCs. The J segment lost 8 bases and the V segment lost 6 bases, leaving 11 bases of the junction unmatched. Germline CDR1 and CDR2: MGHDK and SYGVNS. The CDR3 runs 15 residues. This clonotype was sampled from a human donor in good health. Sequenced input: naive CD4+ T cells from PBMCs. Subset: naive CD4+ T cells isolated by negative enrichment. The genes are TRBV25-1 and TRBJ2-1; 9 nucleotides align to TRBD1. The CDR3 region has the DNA TGTGCCAGCAGGACCGGGACAGGGTTGATTCATGAGCAGTTCTTC. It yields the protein CASRTGTGLIHEQFF.